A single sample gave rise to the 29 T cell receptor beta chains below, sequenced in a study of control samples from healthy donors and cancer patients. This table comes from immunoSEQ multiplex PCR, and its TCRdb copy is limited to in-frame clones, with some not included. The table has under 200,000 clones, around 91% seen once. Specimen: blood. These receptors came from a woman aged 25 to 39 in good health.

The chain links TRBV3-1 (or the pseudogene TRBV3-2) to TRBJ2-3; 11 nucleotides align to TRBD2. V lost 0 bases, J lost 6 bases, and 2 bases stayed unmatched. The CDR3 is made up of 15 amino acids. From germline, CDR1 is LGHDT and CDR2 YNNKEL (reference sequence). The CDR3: CASSQDPSGRDTQYF. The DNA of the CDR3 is TGTGCCAGCAGCCAAGATCCTAGCGGGAGGGATACGCAGTATTTT.

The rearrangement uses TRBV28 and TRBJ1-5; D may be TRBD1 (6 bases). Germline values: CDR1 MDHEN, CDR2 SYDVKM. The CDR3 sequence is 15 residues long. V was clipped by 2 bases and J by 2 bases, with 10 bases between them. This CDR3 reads CASSLGGSGNQPQHF. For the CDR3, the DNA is TGTGCCAGCAGTTTAGGGGGCTCGGGCAATCAGCCCCAGCATTTT.

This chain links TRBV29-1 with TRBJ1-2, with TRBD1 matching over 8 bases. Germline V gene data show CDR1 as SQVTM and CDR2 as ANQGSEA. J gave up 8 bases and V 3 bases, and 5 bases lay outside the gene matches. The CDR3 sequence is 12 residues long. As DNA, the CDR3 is TGCAGCGTTGATGGCAGGGGGCAGGGCTACACCTTC. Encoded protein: CSVDGRGQGYTF.

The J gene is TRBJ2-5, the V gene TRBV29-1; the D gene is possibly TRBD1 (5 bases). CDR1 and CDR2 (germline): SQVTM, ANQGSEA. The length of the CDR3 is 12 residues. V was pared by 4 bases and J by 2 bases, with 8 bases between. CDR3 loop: CSVGTGQETQYF. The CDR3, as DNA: TGCAGCGTTGGAACAGGACAAGAGACCCAGTACTTC.

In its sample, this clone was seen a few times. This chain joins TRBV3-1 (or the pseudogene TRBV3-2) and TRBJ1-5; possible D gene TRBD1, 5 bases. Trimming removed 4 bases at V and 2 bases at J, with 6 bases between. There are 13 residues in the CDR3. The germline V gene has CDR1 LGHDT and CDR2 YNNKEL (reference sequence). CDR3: CASSPQGNQPQHF. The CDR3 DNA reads TGTGCCAGCAGCCCACAGGGCAATCAGCCCCAGCATTTT.

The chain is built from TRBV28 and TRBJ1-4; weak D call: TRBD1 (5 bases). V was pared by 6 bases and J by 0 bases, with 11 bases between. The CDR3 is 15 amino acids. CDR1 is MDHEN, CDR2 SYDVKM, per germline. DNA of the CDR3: TGTGCCAGCAGCCAAACAGGTGCAACTAATGAAAAACTGTTTTTT. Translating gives CASSQTGATNEKLFF. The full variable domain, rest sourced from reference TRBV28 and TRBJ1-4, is DVKVTQSSRYLVKRTGEKVFLECVQDMDHENMFWYRQDPGLGLRLIYFSYDVKMKEKGDIPEGYSVSREKKERFSLILESASTNQTSMYLCASSQTGATNEKLFFGSGTQLSVL.

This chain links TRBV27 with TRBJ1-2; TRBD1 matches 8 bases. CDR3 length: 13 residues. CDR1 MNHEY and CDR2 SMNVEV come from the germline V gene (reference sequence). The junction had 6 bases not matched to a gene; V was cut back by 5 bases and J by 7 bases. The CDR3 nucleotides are TGTGCCAGCAGTATGACAGGGGAGTCTGGCTACACCTTC. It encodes CASSMTGESGYTF.

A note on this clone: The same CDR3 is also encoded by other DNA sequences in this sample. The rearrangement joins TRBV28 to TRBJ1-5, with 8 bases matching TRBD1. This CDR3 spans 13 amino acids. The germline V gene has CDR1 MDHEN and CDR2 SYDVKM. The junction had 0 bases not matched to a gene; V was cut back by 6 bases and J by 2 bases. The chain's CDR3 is CASRDRGNQPQHF. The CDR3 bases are TGTGCCAGCAGGGACAGGGGCAATCAGCCCCAGCATTTT.

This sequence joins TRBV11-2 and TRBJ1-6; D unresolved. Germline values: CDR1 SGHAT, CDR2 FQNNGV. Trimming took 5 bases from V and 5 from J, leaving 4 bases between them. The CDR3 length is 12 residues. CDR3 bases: TGTGCCAGCAGCAGTAATAATTCACCCCTCCACTTT. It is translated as CASSSNNSPLHF.

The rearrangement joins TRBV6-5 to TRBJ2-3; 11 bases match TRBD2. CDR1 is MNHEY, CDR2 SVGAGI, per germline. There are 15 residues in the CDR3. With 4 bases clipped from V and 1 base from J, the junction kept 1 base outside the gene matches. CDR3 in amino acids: CASSSGLAGTDTQYF. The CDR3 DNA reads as TGTGCCAGCAGTTCGGGACTAGCGGGCACAGATACGCAGTATTTT.

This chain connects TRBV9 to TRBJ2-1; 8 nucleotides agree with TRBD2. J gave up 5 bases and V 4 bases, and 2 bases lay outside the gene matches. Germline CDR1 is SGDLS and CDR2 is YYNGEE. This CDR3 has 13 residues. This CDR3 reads CASSQRGNNEQFF. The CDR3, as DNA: TGTGCCAGCAGCCAGCGGGGGAACAATGAGCAGTTCTTC.

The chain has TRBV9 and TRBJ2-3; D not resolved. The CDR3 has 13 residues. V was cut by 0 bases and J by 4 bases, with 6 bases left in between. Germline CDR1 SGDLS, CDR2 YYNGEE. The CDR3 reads CASSVAGADTQYF. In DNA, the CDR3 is TGTGCCAGCAGCGTAGCGGGCGCAGATACGCAGTATTTT.

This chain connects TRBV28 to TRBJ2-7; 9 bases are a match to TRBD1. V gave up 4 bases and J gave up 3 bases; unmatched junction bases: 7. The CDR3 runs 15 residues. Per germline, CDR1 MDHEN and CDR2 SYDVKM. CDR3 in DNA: TGTGCCAGCAGTTATACCGGGACAGGGCACTACGAGCAGTACTTC. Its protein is CASSYTGTGHYEQYF.

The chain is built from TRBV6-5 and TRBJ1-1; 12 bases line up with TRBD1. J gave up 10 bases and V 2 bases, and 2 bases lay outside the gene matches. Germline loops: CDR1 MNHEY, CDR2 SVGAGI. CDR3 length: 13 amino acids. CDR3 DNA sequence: TGTGCCAGCAGTTACGGGACAGGGGGCGCAGCTTTCTTT. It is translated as CASSYGTGGAAFF.

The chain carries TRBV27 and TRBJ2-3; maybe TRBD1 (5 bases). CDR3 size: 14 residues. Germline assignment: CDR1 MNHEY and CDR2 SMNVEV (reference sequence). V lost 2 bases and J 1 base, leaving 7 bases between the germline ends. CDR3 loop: CASSLQQGTDTQYF. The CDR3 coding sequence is TGTGCCAGCAGTTTACAACAGGGCACAGATACGCAGTATTTT.

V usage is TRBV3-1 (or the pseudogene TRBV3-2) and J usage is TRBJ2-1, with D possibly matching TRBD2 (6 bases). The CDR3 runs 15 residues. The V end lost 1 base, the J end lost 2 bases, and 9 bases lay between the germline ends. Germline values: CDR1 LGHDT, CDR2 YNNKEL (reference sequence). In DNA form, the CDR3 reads TGTGCCAGCAGCCAAGGGATAGCGGCCTACAATGAGCAGTTCTTC. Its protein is CASSQGIAAYNEQFF.

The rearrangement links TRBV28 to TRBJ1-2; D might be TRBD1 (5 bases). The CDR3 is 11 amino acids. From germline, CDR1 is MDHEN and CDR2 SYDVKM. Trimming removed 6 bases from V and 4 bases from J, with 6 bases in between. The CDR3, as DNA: TGTGCCAGCAGGGACATCTATGGCTACACCTTC. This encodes CASRDIYGYTF.

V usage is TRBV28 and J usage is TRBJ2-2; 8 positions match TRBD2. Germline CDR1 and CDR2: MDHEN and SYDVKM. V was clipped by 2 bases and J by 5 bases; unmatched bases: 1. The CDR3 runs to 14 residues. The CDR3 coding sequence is TGTGCCAGCAGTTTAATAGCGGGAACCGGGGAGCTGTTTTTT. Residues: CASSLIAGTGELFF.

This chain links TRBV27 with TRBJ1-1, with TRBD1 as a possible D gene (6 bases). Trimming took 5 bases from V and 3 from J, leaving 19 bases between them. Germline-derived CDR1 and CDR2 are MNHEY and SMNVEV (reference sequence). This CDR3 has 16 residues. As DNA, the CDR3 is TGTGCCAGCAGTACTCGTGGGGGGACAAGGGACACTGAAGCTTTCTTT. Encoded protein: CASSTRGGTRDTEAFF.

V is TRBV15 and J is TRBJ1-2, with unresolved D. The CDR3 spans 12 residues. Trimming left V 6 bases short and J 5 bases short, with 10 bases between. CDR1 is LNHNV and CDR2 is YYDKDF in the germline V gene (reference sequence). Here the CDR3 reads CATSSPGYGYTF. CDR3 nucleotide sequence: TGTGCCACCAGTTCTCCGGGATATGGCTACACCTTC. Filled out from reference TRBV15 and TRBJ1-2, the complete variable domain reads DAMVIQNPRYQVTQFGKPVTLSCSQTLNHNVMYWYQQKSSQAPKLLFHYYDKDFNNEADTPDNFQSRRPNTSFCFLDIRSPGLGDTAMYLCATSSPGYGYTFGSGTRLTVV.

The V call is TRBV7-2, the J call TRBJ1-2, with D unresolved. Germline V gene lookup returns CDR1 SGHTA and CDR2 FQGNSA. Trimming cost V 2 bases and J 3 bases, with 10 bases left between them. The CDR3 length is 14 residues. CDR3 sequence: CASSLKQYDYGYTF. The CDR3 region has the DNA TGTGCCAGCAGCTTAAAACAGTACGACTATGGCTACACCTTC.

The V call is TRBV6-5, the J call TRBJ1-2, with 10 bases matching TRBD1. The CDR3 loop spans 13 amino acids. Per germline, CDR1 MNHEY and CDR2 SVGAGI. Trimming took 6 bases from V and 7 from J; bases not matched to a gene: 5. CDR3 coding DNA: TGTGCCAGCAGCGGGACAGGGGATTCTGGCTACACCTTC. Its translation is CASSGTGDSGYTF.

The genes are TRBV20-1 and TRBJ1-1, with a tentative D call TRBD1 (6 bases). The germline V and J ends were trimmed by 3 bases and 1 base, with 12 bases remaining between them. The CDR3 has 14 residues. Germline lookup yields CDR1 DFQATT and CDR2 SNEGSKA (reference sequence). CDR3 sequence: CSASRVQGNTEAFF. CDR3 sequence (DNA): TGCAGTGCTAGTAGAGTACAGGGGAACACTGAAGCTTTCTTT.

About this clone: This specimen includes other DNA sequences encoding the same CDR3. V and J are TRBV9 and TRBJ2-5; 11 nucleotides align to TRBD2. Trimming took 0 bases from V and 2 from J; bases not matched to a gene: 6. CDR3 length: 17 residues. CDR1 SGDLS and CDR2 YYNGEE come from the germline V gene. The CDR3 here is CASSVGVAGGGQETQYF. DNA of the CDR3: TGTGCCAGCAGCGTAGGGGTAGCGGGAGGGGGTCAAGAGACCCAGTACTTC.

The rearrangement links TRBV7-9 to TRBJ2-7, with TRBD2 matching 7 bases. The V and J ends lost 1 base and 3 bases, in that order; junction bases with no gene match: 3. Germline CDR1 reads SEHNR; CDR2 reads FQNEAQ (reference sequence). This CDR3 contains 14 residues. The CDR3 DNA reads TGTGCCAGCAGCTTAGTAGGCGGGGGCTACGAGCAGTACTTC. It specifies CASSLVGGGYEQYF.

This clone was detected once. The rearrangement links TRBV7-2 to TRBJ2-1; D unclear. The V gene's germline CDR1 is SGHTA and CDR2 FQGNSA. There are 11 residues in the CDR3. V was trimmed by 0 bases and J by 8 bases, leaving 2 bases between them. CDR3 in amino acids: CASSLAYEQFF. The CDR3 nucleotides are TGTGCCAGCAGCTTAGCGTATGAGCAGTTCTTC. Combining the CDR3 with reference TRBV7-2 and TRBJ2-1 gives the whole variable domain GAGVSQSPSNKVTEKGKDVELRCDPISGHTALYWYRQSLGQGLEFLIYFQGNSAPDKSGLPSDRFSAERTGGSVSTLTIQRTQQEDSAVYLCASSLAYEQFFGPGTRLTVL.

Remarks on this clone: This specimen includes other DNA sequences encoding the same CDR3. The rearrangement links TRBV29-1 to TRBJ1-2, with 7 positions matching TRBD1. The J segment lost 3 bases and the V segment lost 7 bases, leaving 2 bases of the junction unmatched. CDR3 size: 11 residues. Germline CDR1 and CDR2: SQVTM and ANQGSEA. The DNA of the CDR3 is TGCAGCGCCGGGACAGACTATGGCTACACCTTC. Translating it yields CSAGTDYGYTF.

CDR3 DNA sequence: TGCGCCAGCAGCCCCCGGACAGACACTGAAGCTTTCTTT. Protein: CASSPRTDTEAFF. This chain uses TRBV5-1 with TRBJ1-1; D is perhaps TRBD1 (6 bases). Trimming removed 4 bases from V and 3 bases from J, with 10 bases in between. Germline CDR1 is SGHRS and CDR2 is YFSETQ. The CDR3 sequence is 13 residues long.

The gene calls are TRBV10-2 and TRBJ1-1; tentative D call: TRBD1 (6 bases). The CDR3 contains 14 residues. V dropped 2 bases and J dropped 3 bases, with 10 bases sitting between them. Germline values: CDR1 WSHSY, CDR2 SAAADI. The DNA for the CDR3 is TGCGCCAGCAGTGAGCCGGGGGCGCACACTGAAGCTTTCTTT. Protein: CASSEPGAHTEAFF.